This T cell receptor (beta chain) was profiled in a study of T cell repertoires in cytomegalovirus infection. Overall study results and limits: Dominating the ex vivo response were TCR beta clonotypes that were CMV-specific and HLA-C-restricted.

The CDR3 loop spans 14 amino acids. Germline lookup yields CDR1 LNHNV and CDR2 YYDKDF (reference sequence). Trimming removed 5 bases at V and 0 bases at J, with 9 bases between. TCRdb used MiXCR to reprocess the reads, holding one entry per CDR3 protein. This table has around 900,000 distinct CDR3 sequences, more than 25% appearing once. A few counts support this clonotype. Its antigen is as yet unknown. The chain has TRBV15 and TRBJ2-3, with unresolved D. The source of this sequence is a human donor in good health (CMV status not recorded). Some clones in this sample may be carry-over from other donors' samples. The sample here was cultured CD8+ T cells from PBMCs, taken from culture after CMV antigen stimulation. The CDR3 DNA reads TGTGCCACCAGCGGGAAACTTAGCACAGATACGCAGTATTTT. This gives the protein CATSGKLSTDTQYF.